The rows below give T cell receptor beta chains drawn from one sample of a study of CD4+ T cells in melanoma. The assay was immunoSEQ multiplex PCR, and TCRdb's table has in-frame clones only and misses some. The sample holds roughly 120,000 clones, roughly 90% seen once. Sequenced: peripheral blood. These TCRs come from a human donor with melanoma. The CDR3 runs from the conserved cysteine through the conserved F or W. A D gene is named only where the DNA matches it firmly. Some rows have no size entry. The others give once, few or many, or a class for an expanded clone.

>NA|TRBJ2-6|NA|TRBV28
CASSSTGRGANVLTF
TGTGCCAGCAGTTCTACAGGGAGAGGGGCCAACGTCCTGACTTTC
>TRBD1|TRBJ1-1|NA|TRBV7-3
CASSWGTDTEAFF
TGTGCCAGCAGCTGGGGGACAGACACTGAAGCTTTCTTT
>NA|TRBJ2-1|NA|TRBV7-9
CASIRTGLADNEQFF
TGTGCCAGCATCAGAACGGGGCTAGCCGACAATGAGCAGTTCTTC
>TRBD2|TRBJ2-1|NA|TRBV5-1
CASSEGLAGGLSSYNEQFF
TGCGCCAGCAGCGAGGGACTAGCGGGAGGCCTAAGCTCCTACAATGAGCAGTTCTTC
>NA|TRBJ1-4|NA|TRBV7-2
CASSQNPRSATNEKLFF
TGTGCCAGCAGCCAAAACCCCCGGAGTGCAACTAATGAAAAACTGTTTTTT
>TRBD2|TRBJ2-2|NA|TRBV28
CASSSRLAGGSGELFF
TGTGCCAGCAGTTCCCGACTAGCGGGAGGCAGCGGGGAGCTGTTTTTT
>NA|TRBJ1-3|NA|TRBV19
CASRVQTVSGNTIYF
TGTGCCAGTAGGGTACAGACCGTCTCTGGAAACACCATATATTTT
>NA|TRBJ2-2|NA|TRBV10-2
CASRDTSSGGELFF
TGCGCCAGCAGGGATACTAGTTCGGGCGGGGAGCTGTTTTTT
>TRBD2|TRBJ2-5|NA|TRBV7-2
CASSPLAGGRETQYF
TGTGCCAGCAGCCCCCTAGCGGGGGGGAGGGAGACCCAGTACTTC
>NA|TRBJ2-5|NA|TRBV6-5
CASRGAGEETQYF
TGTGCCAGCAGGGGCGCCGGGGAAGAGACCCAGTACTTC
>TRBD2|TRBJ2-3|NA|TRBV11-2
CASSRLAGGPSDTQYF
TGTGCCAGCAGTCGTCTAGCGGGGGGGCCCTCAGATACGCAGTATTTT
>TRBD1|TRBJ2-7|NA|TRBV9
CASSGNRGVSSEQYF
TGTGCCAGCAGCGGTAACAGGGGTGTTTCCTCCGAGCAGTACTTC
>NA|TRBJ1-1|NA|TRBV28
CASSLSQGTEAFF
TGTGCCAGCAGTTTATCTCAGGGAACTGAAGCTTTCTTT
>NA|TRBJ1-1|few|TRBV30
CAWRPGGGAEAFF
TGTGCCTGGAGGCCCGGAGGCGGGGCTGAAGCTTTCTTT
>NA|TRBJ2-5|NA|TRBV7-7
CASSSGTLETQYF
TGTGCCAGCAGTTCCGGGACATTGGAGACCCAGTACTTC
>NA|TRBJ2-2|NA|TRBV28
CASWRGPNTGELFF
TGTGCCAGCTGGCGGGGGCCGAACACCGGGGAGCTGTTTTTT
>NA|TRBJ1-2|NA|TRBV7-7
CASSPAWASRGRGTSYGYTF
TGTGCCAGCAGCCCCGCTTGGGCCTCGCGGGGACGGGGGACCTCCTATGGCTACACCTTC
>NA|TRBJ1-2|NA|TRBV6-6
CASSLQGNYGYTF
TGTGCCAGCAGTCTCCAGGGGAACTATGGCTACACCTTC
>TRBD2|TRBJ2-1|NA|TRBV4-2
CASSQVSGRSVEQFF
TGTGCCAGCAGCCAAGTAAGCGGGAGGTCGGTGGAGCAGTTCTTC
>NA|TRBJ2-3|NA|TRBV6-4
CAQTWTPDTQYF
TGTGCCCAGACTTGGACACCAGATACGCAGTATTTT
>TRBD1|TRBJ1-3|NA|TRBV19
CASSYRTGAGNTIYF
TGTGCCAGTAGTTATAGGACAGGGGCTGGAAACACCATATATTTT
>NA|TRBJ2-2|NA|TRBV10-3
CAIKFAGLHTGELFF
TGTGCCATCAAGTTCGCGGGACTGCATACCGGGGAGCTGTTTTTT
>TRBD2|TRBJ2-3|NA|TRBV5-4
CASSSSSGSLTDTQYF
TGTGCCAGCAGCTCCTCTAGCGGGAGCCTCACAGATACGCAGTATTTT
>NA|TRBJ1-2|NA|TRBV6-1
CASGSAGASAGYTF
TGTGCCAGCGGTAGTGCAGGGGCTAGTGCTGGCTACACCTTC